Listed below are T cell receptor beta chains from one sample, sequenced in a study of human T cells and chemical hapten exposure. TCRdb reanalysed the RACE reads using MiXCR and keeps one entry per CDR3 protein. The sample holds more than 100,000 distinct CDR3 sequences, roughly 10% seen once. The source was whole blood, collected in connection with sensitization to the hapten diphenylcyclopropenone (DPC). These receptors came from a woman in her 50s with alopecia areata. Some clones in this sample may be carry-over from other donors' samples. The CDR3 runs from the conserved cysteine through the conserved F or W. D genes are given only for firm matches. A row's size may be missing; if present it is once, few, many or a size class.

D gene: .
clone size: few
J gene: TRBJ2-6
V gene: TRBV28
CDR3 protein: CASSPGGPGANVLTF
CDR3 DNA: TGTGCCAGCAGTCCAGGGGGGCCTGGGGCCAACGTCCTGACTTTC

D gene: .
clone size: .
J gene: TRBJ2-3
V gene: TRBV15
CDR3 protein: CATSRGHRDSDTQYF
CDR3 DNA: TGTGCCACCAGCAGAGGCCACAGGGATTCAGATACGCAGTATTTT

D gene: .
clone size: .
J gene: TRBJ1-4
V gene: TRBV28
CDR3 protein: CASGEKLFF
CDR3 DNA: TGTGCCAGCGGGGAAAAACTGTTTTTT

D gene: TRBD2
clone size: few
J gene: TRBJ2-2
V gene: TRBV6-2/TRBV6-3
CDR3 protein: CASSHGLAGYTGELFF
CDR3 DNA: TGTGCCAGCAGTCACGGCCTAGCGGGATATACCGGGGAGCTGTTTTTT

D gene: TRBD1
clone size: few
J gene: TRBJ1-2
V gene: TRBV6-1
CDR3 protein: CASRRTGNYGYTF
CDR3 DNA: TGTGCCAGCAGGAGGACAGGCAACTATGGCTACACCTTC

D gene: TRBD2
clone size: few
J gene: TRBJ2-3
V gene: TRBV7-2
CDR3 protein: CASSLRSRGGLDTQYF
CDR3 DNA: TGTGCCAGCAGCTTAAGGAGTCGGGGGGGCTTAGATACGCAGTATTTT

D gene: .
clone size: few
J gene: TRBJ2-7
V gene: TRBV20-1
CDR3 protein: CSARDAKNSYEQYF
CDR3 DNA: TGCAGTGCTAGAGATGCCAAGAATTCCTACGAGCAGTACTTC

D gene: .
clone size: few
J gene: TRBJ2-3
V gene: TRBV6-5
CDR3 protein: CASSISASTDTQYF
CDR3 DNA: TGTGCCAGCAGTATTAGCGCTAGCACAGATACGCAGTATTTT

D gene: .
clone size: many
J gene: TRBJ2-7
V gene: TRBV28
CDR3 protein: CASSPGGGAGSYEQYF
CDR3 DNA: TGTGCCAGCAGTCCCGGAGGAGGAGCCGGCTCCTACGAGCAGTACTTC

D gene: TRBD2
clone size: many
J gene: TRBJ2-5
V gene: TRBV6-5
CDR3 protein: CASSPGRGKETQYF
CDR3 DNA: TGTGCCAGCAGTCCGGGGCGGGGGAAAGAGACCCAGTACTTC

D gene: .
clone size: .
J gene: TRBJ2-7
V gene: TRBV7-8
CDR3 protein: CASSLGRSTYEQYF
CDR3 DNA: TGTGCCAGCAGCTTAGGGCGGTCGACCTACGAGCAGTACTTC

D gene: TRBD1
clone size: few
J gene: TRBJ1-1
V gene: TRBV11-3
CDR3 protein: CASSLESGGGILIPEAFF
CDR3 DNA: TGTGCCAGCAGCTTAGAGTCAGGGGGCGGAATTCTCATCCCTGAAGCTTTCTTT

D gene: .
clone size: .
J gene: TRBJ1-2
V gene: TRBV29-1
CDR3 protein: CSVEALWEQEDYGYTF
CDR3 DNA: TGCAGCGTTGAGGCTCTCTGGGAACAGGAGGACTATGGCTACACCTTC

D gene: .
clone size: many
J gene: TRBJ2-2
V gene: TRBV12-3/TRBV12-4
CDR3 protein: CASSSVRNTGELFF
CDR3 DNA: TGTGCCAGCAGTTCGGTCAGGAACACCGGGGAGCTGTTTTTT

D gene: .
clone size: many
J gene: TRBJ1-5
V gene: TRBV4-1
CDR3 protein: CASSLQERDQPQHF
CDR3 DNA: TGCGCCAGCAGCCTTCAGGAGAGGGATCAGCCCCAGCATTTT

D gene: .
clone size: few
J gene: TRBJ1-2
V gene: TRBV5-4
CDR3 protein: CASSLEASGYTF
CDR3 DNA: TGTGCCAGCAGCTTGGAAGCCAGTGGCTACACCTTC

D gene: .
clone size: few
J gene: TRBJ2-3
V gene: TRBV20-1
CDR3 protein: CSARGACTDTQYF
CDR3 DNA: TGCAGTGCTCGCGGGGCTTGCACAGATACGCAGTATTTT

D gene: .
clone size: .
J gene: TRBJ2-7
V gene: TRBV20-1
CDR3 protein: CSVGGGGSVTYEQYF
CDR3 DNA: TGCAGTGTCGGGGGCGGCGGGAGTGTTACCTACGAGCAGTACTTC

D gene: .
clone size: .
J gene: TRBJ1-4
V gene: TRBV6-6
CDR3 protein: CASSYGHENEKLFF
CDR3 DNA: TGTGCCAGCAGTTACGGGCATGAAAATGAAAAACTGTTTTTT

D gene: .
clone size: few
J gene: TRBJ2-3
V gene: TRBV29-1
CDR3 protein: CSVEEPGRGTDTQYF
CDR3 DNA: TGCAGCGTTGAAGAACCCGGGAGAGGCACAGATACGCAGTATTTT

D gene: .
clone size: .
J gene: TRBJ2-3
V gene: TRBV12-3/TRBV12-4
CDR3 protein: CASSLVGGATDTQYF
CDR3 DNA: TGTGCCAGCAGTTTAGTCGGCGGGGCCACAGATACGCAGTATTTT

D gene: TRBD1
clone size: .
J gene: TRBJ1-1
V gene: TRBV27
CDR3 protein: CASRIQGAMNTESFF
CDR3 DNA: TGTGCCAGCAGGATACAGGGGGCCATGAACACTGAATCTTTCTTT

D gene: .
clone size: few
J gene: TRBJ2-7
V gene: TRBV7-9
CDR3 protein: CASSFNGRDYEQYF
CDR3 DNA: TGTGCCAGCAGCTTCAACGGGAGAGACTACGAGCAGTACTTC

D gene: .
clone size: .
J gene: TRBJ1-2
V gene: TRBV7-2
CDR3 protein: CASSSYPIEGYTF
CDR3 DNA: TGTGCCAGCAGCTCGTATCCCATTGAGGGCTACACCTTC

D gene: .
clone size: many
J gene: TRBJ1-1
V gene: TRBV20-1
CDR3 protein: CSARDRIGNTEAFF
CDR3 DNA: TGCAGTGCTAGAGATAGGATAGGGAACACTGAAGCTTTCTTT

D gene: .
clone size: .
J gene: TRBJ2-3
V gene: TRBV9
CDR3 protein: CASSPQGGALDTQYF
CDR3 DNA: TGTGCCAGCAGCCCCCAAGGGGGGGCATTGGATACGCAGTATTTT

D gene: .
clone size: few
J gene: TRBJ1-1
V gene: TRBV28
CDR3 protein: CASTPGNTEAFF
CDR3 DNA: TGTGCCAGCACCCCGGGGAATACTGAAGCTTTCTTT